This T cell receptor (beta chain) was retrieved from a study of T cells after posttransplantation cyclophosphamide. Overall study findings and caveats: Donor-recipient repertoire similarity was low at 1-2 months, rising over year one. After PTCy, TRB diversity resembled that of CNI/methotrexate controls.

Sequencing used immunoSEQ multiplex PCR; TCRdb keeps in-frame clones, though not all of them. The repertoire consists of about 40,000 clones, with about 92% occurring once and the leading ten covering under 2.5%. This clone appeared a few times. Its antigen is still unknown. In germline, CDR1 is LNHDA, CDR2 SQIVND (reference sequence). The CDR3 runs to 15 residues. Losses at the gene ends were 4 bases for V and 0 bases for J; bases not matched to a gene: 4. Cyclophosphamide on days +3 and +4 followed busulfan-fludarabine conditioning and a marrow graft. The TCR originated in a male patient aged 55 to 70 who received an allogeneic stem cell transplant from a related donor and was CMV-positive. Some T cells could come from the graft donor. V gene TRBV19 combines with J gene TRBJ1-1; 8 bases align to TRBD1. Here the sequenced sample was PBMCs, taken 55 to 70 days after allogeneic stem cell transplant with posttransplant cyclophosphamide. CDR3 region: CASSRGDRLNTEAFF. The CDR3 region has the DNA TGTGCCAGTAGTAGAGGGGACAGGTTGAACACTGAAGCTTTCTTT.